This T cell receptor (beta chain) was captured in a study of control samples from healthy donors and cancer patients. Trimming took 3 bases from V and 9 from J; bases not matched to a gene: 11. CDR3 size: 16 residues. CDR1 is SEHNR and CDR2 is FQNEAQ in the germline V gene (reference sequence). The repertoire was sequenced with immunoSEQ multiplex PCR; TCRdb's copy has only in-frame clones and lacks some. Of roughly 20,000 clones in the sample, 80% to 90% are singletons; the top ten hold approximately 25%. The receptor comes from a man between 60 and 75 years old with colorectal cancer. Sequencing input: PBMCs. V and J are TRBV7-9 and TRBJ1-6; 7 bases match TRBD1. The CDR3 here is CASSFSHRTGGSPLHF. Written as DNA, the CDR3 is TGTGCCAGCAGCTTTTCTCATCGGACAGGCGGTTCACCCCTCCACTTT.